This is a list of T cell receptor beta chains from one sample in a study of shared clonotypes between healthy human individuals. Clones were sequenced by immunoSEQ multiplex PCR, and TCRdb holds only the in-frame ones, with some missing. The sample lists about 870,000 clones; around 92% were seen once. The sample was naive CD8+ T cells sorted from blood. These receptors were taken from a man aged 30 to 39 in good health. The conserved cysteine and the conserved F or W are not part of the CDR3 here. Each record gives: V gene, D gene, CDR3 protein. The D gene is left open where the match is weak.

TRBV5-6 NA ASSYFRLGDEQY
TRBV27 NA ASSLWPGADGELF
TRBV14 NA ASSRTVISSYEQY
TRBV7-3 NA ASSKIGGKSSYEQY
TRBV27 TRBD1 ASSPGTVHQPQH
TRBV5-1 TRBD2 ASTPEAGDYEQY
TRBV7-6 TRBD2 ASSQSAGAYEQY
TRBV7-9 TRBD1 ASSSTGTVHEQY
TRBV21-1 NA ASSPGFNTGELF
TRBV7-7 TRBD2 ASSLGPSGMNEQF
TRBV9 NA ASSPPGRGLNAEAF